This TCR beta chain was recorded in a study of blood T cells in healthy people across ages. Study at large: Template-switching capture recovered about one barcoded beta molecule per two T cells.

Together with a sample-barcoded 5' primer, a J-beta primer mix was included in a second PCR lasting about 7 to 12 cycles. TCRdb re-derived calls from the 5' RACE reads in MiXCR, one entry per CDR3 protein. The sample contains approximately 2,000,000 distinct CDR3 sequences, about two fifths of which appear only once. CDR3 length: 15 residues. The V gene's germline CDR1 is LGHNA and CDR2 YNFKEQ. V gave up 1 base and J gave up 3 bases; unmatched junction bases: 5. This sequence originates from a human donor in good health. Sample: blood. The J gene is TRBJ2-5, the V gene TRBV4-2; 7 bases are a match to TRBD2. The CDR3 DNA sequence: TGTGCCAGCAGCCAAGGGGGGACTACCGAAGAGACCCAGTACTTC. Protein product: CASSQGGTTEETQYF.